Shown below are 32 T cell receptor beta chains from a single sample sequenced in a study of CD4+ T cells in melanoma. Method: immunoSEQ multiplex PCR; TCRdb's copy keeps in-frame clones and lacks some. The sample has some 110,000 clones, around 92% seen once. The sequencing input was peripheral blood. The receptors were sampled from a human donor with melanoma.

V gene TRBV5-1 combines with J gene TRBJ2-3; 7 nucleotides align to TRBD1. Germline-derived CDR1 and CDR2 are SGHRS and YFSETQ. V lost 0 bases and J lost 6; bases outside the gene matches: 10. The CDR3 is 16 residues long. CDR3 in amino acids: CASSLVMAGGGDTQYF. The CDR3 DNA sequence: TGCGCCAGCAGCTTGGTTATGGCAGGGGGTGGGGATACGCAGTATTTT.

The chain employs TRBV19 and TRBJ1-5; no reliable D call. CDR3 length: 13 residues. The germline V gene encodes CDR1 LNHDA and CDR2 SQIVND (reference sequence). Trimming took 5 bases from V and 7 from J, leaving 12 bases between them. This CDR3 reads CASSAPSGQPQHF. The CDR3 nucleotides read TGTGCCAGTAGTGCCCCGAGTGGCCAGCCCCAGCATTTT.

This clone was detected only a few times. V is TRBV28 and J is TRBJ1-1; tentatively, D is TRBD1 (5 bases). Per germline, CDR1 MDHEN and CDR2 SYDVKM. This CDR3 is built from 14 residues. V lost 3 bases and J lost 4, with 12 bases in between. The CDR3 sequence is CASSLGSGGTEAFF. The CDR3 DNA reads as TGTGCCAGCAGTTTGGGTTCGGGGGGCACTGAAGCTTTCTTT.

This clone was found once. In DNA form, the CDR3 reads TGTGCCAGCAGTTTATTTGCGGGAGAGGGCGAGCAGTACTTC. Translated, it gives CASSLFAGEGEQYF. V is TRBV28 and J is TRBJ2-7; TRBD2 agrees at 7 bases. The CDR3 sequence is 14 residues long. In germline, CDR1 is MDHEN, CDR2 SYDVKM. With 1 base clipped from V and 6 bases from J, the junction kept 6 bases outside the gene matches.

The count of this clone is one. This chain connects TRBV20-1 to TRBJ2-3; D is unclear. CDR3 length: 11 residues. V was trimmed by 4 bases and J by 4 bases, leaving 6 bases between them. From germline, CDR1 is DFQATT and CDR2 SNEGSKA (reference sequence). CDR3 residues: CSANRADTQYF. The CDR3, as DNA: TGCAGTGCTAACCGCGCAGATACGCAGTATTTT.

In the case of this clone: Given a much more abundant clone one base away, this may be a read error. The chain uses TRBV9 and TRBJ1-1; D is undetermined. This CDR3 has 13 amino acids. Germline CDR1 is SGDLS and CDR2 is YYNGEE. Trimming took 0 bases from V and 0 from J, leaving 3 bases between them. DNA of the CDR3: TGTGCCAGCAGCGTAGCCATGAACACTGAAGCTTTCTTT. This encodes CASSVAMNTEAFF. Together with reference TRBV9 and TRBJ1-1, the CDR3 gives the full variable domain: DSGVTQTPKHLITATGQRVTLRCSPRSGDLSVYWYQQSLDQGLQFLIQYYNGEERAKGNILERFSAQQFPDLHSELNLSSLELGDSALYFCASSVAMNTEAFFGQGTRLTVV.

J is TRBJ2-6 and V is TRBV25-1, with D possibly TRBD2 on 6 matching bases. CDR3 length: 15 residues. V gave up 5 bases and J gave up 2 bases, with 10 bases separating them. CDR1 is MGHDK and CDR2 is SYGVNS in the germline V gene. The CDR3 loop reads CASSRGGTGANVLTF. Written as DNA, the CDR3 is TGTGCCAGCAGTCGGGGAGGAACTGGGGCCAACGTCCTGACTTTC.

V is TRBV5-4 and J is TRBJ2-5; TRBD1 aligns across 7 bases. The CDR3 contains 15 residues. Germline-derived CDR1 and CDR2 are SGHNT and YYREEE (reference sequence). Germline trimming cut 4 bases from V and 4 bases from J; bases unmatched to any gene: 10. The CDR3, as DNA: TGTGCCAGCAGCCGGGTGACAGGGATACCAGAGACCCAGTACTTC. Its protein is CASSRVTGIPETQYF.

The chain couples TRBV7-2 to TRBJ2-7, with D possibly matching TRBD1 (6 bases). CDR3 length equals 13 residues. Trimming removed 5 bases at V and 4 bases at J, with 12 bases between. Germline CDR1 and CDR2: SGHTA and FQGNSA. Here the CDR3 reads CASSAVRGYEQYF. DNA for the CDR3: TGTGCCAGCAGCGCCGTAAGGGGGTACGAGCAGTACTTC.

The DNA for the CDR3 is TGTGCCAGTAGTAGCCTAGGTGGCGGAGGGGGTTACAATGAGCAGTTCTTC. As protein: CASSSLGGGGGYNEQFF. The V gene is TRBV19, the J gene TRBJ2-1; the D call may be TRBD1 or TRBD2 (6 bases each). This CDR3 contains 17 residues. CDR1 and CDR2 from the germline V gene are LNHDA and SQIVND (reference sequence). With 4 bases removed from V and 4 bases from J, the gap between germline ends came to 20 bases.

The chain links TRBV9 to TRBJ2-1; D is uncertain. Trimming took off 4 bases at V and 9 bases at J, with 14 bases between the two ends. CDR1 and CDR2 (germline): SGDLS, YYNGEE. This CDR3 is 13 amino acids long. The CDR3 region has the DNA TGTGCCAGCAGCACTCTAGTGCTCGGTGAGCAGTTCTTC. Residues: CASSTLVLGEQFF.

This clone was counted once. This chain uses TRBV9 with TRBJ2-1; 7 positions agree with TRBD2. The CDR3 sequence is 16 residues long. Germline loops: CDR1 SGDLS, CDR2 YYNGEE. The ends lost 5 bases at V and 8 bases at J; junction bases unmatched: 16. CDR3 protein: CASSRPWGGGGDEQFF. The CDR3 DNA reads as TGTGCCAGCAGTCGTCCGTGGGGGGGAGGCGGAGATGAGCAGTTCTTC. The whole variable domain, remainder taken from reference TRBV9 and TRBJ2-1, is DSGVTQTPKHLITATGQRVTLRCSPRSGDLSVYWYQQSLDQGLQFLIQYYNGEERAKGNILERFSAQQFPDLHSELNLSSLELGDSALYFCASSRPWGGGGDEQFFGPGTRLTVL.

The J gene is TRBJ2-7, the V gene TRBV7-9; 9 bases are shared with TRBD2. After removal of 5 bases from V and 0 bases from J, the junction contained 5 bases not matched to a gene. In germline, CDR1 is SEHNR, CDR2 FQNEAQ (reference sequence). This CDR3 is 15 amino acids long. CDR3 nucleotides: TGTGCCAGCAGCCTGACTAGCGGACTCTCCTACGAGCAGTACTTC. Translation: CASSLTSGLSYEQYF.

CDR3 sequence reads: CATSRNSGGNEKLFF. Here the CDR3 DNA reads TGTGCCACCAGCAGGAACTCTGGGGGGAATGAAAAACTGTTTTTT. The chain employs TRBV15 and TRBJ1-4, with a tentative D call TRBD1 (5 bases). The ends were cut back, 3 bases at V and 5 bases at J, with 13 bases in the middle. The germline V gene encodes CDR1 LNHNV and CDR2 YYDKDF (reference sequence). This CDR3 is 15 amino acids long.

This chain connects TRBV28 to TRBJ2-3; maybe TRBD2 (5 bases). Germline values: CDR1 MDHEN, CDR2 SYDVKM. CDR3 size: 16 residues. Deletions cut 4 bases from V and 3 bases from J, with 17 bases between. CDR3 in amino acids: CASSSPGRLATDTQYF. DNA of the CDR3: TGTGCCAGCAGTTCCCCTGGGAGATTAGCGACAGATACGCAGTATTTT.

V gene TRBV5-1 combines with J gene TRBJ2-7, with D unresolved. The CDR3 is made up of 13 amino acids. Per the germline V gene, CDR1 is SGHRS and CDR2 is YFSETQ. The V end lost 2 bases, the J end lost 1 base, and 7 bases lay between the germline ends. The CDR3: CASSLSVSYEQYF. The CDR3 DNA reads as TGCGCCAGCAGCTTATCAGTTTCCTACGAGCAGTACTTC.

The rearrangement joins TRBV5-1 to TRBJ2-7; TRBD1 matches at 7 bases. The CDR3 is 17 amino acids. Germline V gene sequence: CDR1 SGHRS, CDR2 YFSETQ. V trimming: 4 bases; J trimming: 3 bases; junction bases outside the gene matches: 16. CDR3 bases: TGCGCCAGCAGCAACGCGCAGGGGGTCTCGCCGGTCTACGAGCAGTACTTC. This codes for CASSNAQGVSPVYEQYF.

This chain connects TRBV27 to TRBJ2-6; TRBD1 aligns across 8 bases. From germline, CDR1 is MNHEY and CDR2 SMNVEV (reference sequence). This CDR3 has 17 residues. Unmatched junction bases numbered 9, after V lost 7 bases and J lost 1 base. CDR3 sequence (DNA): TGTGCCAGCATCCTCAGGGGGCATGGGTCTGGGGCCAACGTCCTGACTTTC. The encoded protein is CASILRGHGSGANVLTF.

This clone has a single count. This rearrangement joins TRBV7-3 to TRBJ1-6, with D hard to call. Trimming stripped 5 bases from V and 13 bases from J, with 18 bases between. This CDR3 contains 14 residues. Germline values: CDR1 SGHTA, CDR2 FQGTGA. DNA for the CDR3: TGTGCCAGCAGCGGGAATCCCCCCGAGCTCCCCCTCCACTTT. This codes for CASSGNPPELPLHF.

J is TRBJ2-7 and V is TRBV19; no firm D call. From germline, CDR1 is LNHDA and CDR2 SQIVND (reference sequence). There are 14 residues in the CDR3. V dropped 4 bases and J dropped 6 bases, with 16 bases sitting between them. CDR3 DNA: TGTGCCAGTAGTACCCAAGGCGGTTTTGGCGAGCAGTACTTC. Translated, it gives CASSTQGGFGEQYF.

This clone was counted a single time. DNA of the CDR3: TGTGCCAGCAGCCTGTCGCGGTTCAGGGAGCTCCCCACCTACAATGAGCAGTTCTTC. Translated, it gives CASSLSRFRELPTYNEQFF. The chain has TRBV11-2 and TRBJ2-1; D could derive from TRBD1 or TRBD2 (5 bases each). V lost 5 bases, J lost 2 bases, and 25 bases lay in between. CDR1 and CDR2 (germline): SGHAT, FQNNGV. The CDR3 is 19 residues long.

This sequence joins TRBV5-5 and TRBJ1-6; no clear D. Trimming stripped 0 bases from V and 10 bases from J, with 17 bases between. In germline, CDR1 is SGHKS, CDR2 YYEKEE (reference sequence). This CDR3 comprises 16 residues. The CDR3 reads CASSLAPSSEGSPLHF. CDR3 DNA sequence: TGTGCCAGCAGCTTGGCTCCGTCGTCAGAGGGATCACCCCTCCACTTT.

This clone appeared once. The chain has TRBV11-2 and TRBJ2-7; the match to TRBD1 covers 7 bases. After removal of 4 bases from V and 1 base from J, the junction contained 10 bases not matched to a gene. Germline V gives CDR1 SGHAT, CDR2 FQNNGV. The CDR3 runs 16 residues. CDR3 bases: TGTGCCAGCAGCTCGATCCGGGACAGCCTATCCTACGAGCAGTACTTC. Protein product: CASSSIRDSLSYEQYF. Using reference TRBV11-2 and TRBJ2-7 for the parts outside the CDR3, the full variable domain is EAGVAQSPRYKIIEKRQSVAFWCNPISGHATLYWYQQILGQGPKLLIQFQNNGVVDDSQLPKDRFSAERLKGVDSTLKIQPAKLEDSAVYLCASSSIRDSLSYEQYFGPGTRLTVT.

This chain connects TRBV5-5 to TRBJ2-5; D call uncertain. CDR1 is SGHKS and CDR2 is YYEKEE in the germline V gene (reference sequence). Trimming took off 1 base at V and 5 bases at J, with 3 bases between the two ends. The CDR3 totals 11 residues. CDR3 DNA: TGTGCCAGCAGCTTGTTGGAGACCCAGTACTTC. Translating it yields CASSLLETQYF.

This chain joins TRBV21-1 and TRBJ2-7; TRBD2, the table's D call, lacks a check against the DNA. TRBV21-1 corresponds to a pseudogene. This CDR3 is 16 amino acids long. CDR3 loop: CASSKQGAGVVYEQYF. The CDR3, as DNA: TGTGCCAGCAGCAAGCAGGGAGCGGGAGTTGTTTACGAGCAGTACTTC.

The chain has TRBV7-9 and TRBJ1-5, with 7 bases lining up with TRBD1. With V trimmed by 5 bases and J by 1 base, 8 bases remained unmatched. Germline assignment: CDR1 SEHNR and CDR2 FQNEAQ (reference sequence). This CDR3 contains 16 residues. The chain's CDR3 is CASSLWTGGSNQPQHF. DNA of the CDR3: TGTGCCAGCAGCCTCTGGACAGGCGGGAGCAATCAGCCCCAGCATTTT.

V is TRBV6-1 and J is TRBJ1-1; D gene ambiguous. This CDR3 is built from 14 residues. Trimming removed 2 bases from V and 2 bases from J, with 9 bases in between. Germline V gene data show CDR1 as MNHNS and CDR2 as SASEGT. The CDR3 sequence is CASSEFHGNTEAFF. CDR3 DNA sequence: TGTGCCAGCAGTGAATTCCATGGCAACACTGAAGCTTTCTTT.

This sequence joins TRBV21-1 and TRBJ2-1; TRBD1 was called by the table and not checked on the DNA. TRBV21-1 is reported as a pseudogene. The CDR3 spans 14 residues. CDR3 sequence reads: CASSKRQVRNEQFF. CDR3 DNA: TGTGCCAGCAGCAAAAGGCAGGTTCGAAATGAGCAGTTCTTC.

This chain links TRBV29-1 with TRBJ2-1, with D uncertain. CDR3 length: 16 amino acids. CDR1 is SQVTM and CDR2 is ANQGSEA in the germline V gene. Trimming left V 0 bases short and J 4 bases short, with 16 bases between. The CDR3 region has the DNA TGCAGCGTTGAAGATCAGTGGGTAGGGAATTACAATGAGCAGTTCTTC. Its protein product is CSVEDQWVGNYNEQFF.

The gene calls are TRBV6-6 and TRBJ1-2; TRBD1 matches 7 bases. Germline V gene lookup returns CDR1 MNHNY and CDR2 SVGAGI (reference sequence). The ends lost 0 bases at V and 6 bases at J; junction bases unmatched: 4. This CDR3 spans 14 amino acids. This chain's CDR3 is CASSYSGRGDGYTF. The CDR3 bases are TGTGCCAGCAGTTACTCCGGCAGGGGGGATGGCTACACCTTC.

The chain joins TRBV7-3 to TRBJ2-3, with 9 bases aligning to TRBD2. The germline V gene encodes CDR1 SGHTA and CDR2 FQGTGA. This CDR3 region has 16 residues. With 5 bases clipped from V and 6 bases from J, the junction kept 12 bases outside the gene matches. CDR3 residues: CASSTPGGGAQDTQYF. CDR3 coding DNA: TGTGCCAGCAGCACCCCGGGCGGGGGGGCCCAGGATACGCAGTATTTT.

The chain uses TRBV5-8 and TRBJ2-7; maybe TRBD2 (6 bases). Trimming shortened V by 5 bases and J by 0 bases, and 12 bases separated the two germline ends. This CDR3 is built from 14 residues. Germline V gene sequence: CDR1 SGHTS, CDR2 YDEGEE. The CDR3 protein is CASRDERVSYEQYF. For the CDR3, the DNA is TGTGCCAGCAGAGACGAGCGGGTCTCCTACGAGCAGTACTTC.